Listed here are 20 T cell receptor beta chains from one sample, sequenced in a study of blood T cell repertoires in COVID-19. Assay used: immunoSEQ multiplex PCR; TCRdb lists only in-frame clones, some missing. The sample lists some 150,000 clones, 85% occurring once. Sequences were obtained from peripheral blood. Receptor source: a man between 35 and 55 years old with acute or convalescent COVID-19.

This sequence joins TRBV6-2 or TRBV6-3 and TRBJ2-7, with 14 bases matching TRBD2. Germline V gene data show CDR1 as MNHEY and CDR2 as SVGEGT. V dropped 2 bases and J dropped 3; count of bases not matched to a gene: 12. The CDR3 is 19 amino acids. The CDR3 is CASSYPSTSGGAWSYEQYF. The CDR3 DNA sequence: TGTGCCAGCAGTTACCCGTCGACTAGCGGGGGGGCCTGGAGCTACGAGCAGTACTTC.

The J gene is TRBJ2-2, the V gene TRBV9; 7 nucleotides align to TRBD1. From germline, CDR1 is SGDLS and CDR2 YYNGEE. This CDR3 has 15 residues. V trimming: 0 bases; J trimming: 5 bases; junction bases outside the gene matches: 4. The CDR3 region is CASSVGDRETGELFF. As DNA, the CDR3 is TGTGCCAGCAGCGTAGGAGACAGGGAGACCGGGGAGCTGTTTTTT.

V is TRBV7-2 and J is TRBJ1-6; possible D gene TRBD1, 6 bases. CDR3 length: 14 residues. Trimming shortened V by 5 bases and J by 7 bases, and 12 bases separated the two germline ends. CDR1 and CDR2 (germline): SGHTA, FQGNSA. CDR3 amino acids: CASSPRTENSPLHF. DNA of the CDR3: TGTGCCAGCAGCCCTAGGACAGAAAATTCACCCCTCCACTTT.

The chain is built from TRBV7-3 and TRBJ1-6, with TRBD1 as a possible D gene (5 bases). Germline CDR1 and CDR2: SGHTA and FQGTGA. V dropped 1 base and J dropped 10 bases, with 11 bases sitting between them. This CDR3 contains 14 residues. This CDR3 reads CASSLSQGTSPLHF. In DNA form, the CDR3 reads TGTGCCAGCAGCTTAAGCCAGGGAACGTCACCCCTCCACTTT. Variable domain in full (rest from reference TRBV7-3 and TRBJ1-6): GAGVSQTPSNKVTEKGKYVELRCDPISGHTALYWYRQSLGQGPEFLIYFQGTGAADDSGLPNDRFFAVRPEGSVSTLKIQRTERGDSAVYLCASSLSQGTSPLHFGNGTRLTVT.

The chain has TRBV6-2 or TRBV6-3 and TRBJ2-1; 11 nucleotides align to TRBD2. The CDR3 loop spans 16 amino acids. CDR1 MNHEY and CDR2 SVGEGT come from the germline V gene. The trim removed 2 bases at V and 8 bases at J, leaving 8 bases unmatched. CDR3 loop: CASSYEVSGGAYEQFF. The CDR3 DNA follows: TGTGCCAGCAGTTACGAGGTTAGCGGGGGGGCCTATGAGCAGTTCTTC.

The chain joins TRBV27 to TRBJ2-5; D perhaps matches TRBD2 (6 bases). CDR3 size: 12 residues. Germline CDR1 and CDR2: MNHEY and SMNVEV (reference sequence). This CDR3 is CATPAGRETQYF. DNA of the CDR3: TGTGCAACCCCGGCAGGGAGGGAGACCCAGTACTTC.

The chain links TRBV7-8 to TRBJ2-1; 12 nucleotides line up with TRBD2. This CDR3 spans 15 amino acids. The V and J ends lost 6 bases and 6 bases, in that order; junction bases with no gene match: 6. Germline V gene data show CDR1 as SGHVS and CDR2 as FQNEAQ. The CDR3, as DNA: TGTGCCAGCAGTTCTAGCGGGGGGGCCGTCAATGAGCAGTTCTTC. This translates into CASSSSGGAVNEQFF.

Worth noting for this clone: The sample contains more than one DNA sequence encoding this CDR3. The CDR3 sequence is CASSEQGAYYNEQFF. Here the CDR3 DNA reads TGTGCCAGTAGTGAGCAGGGGGCGTACTACAATGAGCAGTTCTTC. J is TRBJ2-1 and V is TRBV19; TRBD1 matches 8 bases. This CDR3 comprises 15 residues. Trimming at V came to 5 bases and at J to 3 bases, leaving 6 bases not matched to a gene. Germline lookup yields CDR1 LNHDA and CDR2 SQIVND (reference sequence).

The CDR3 loop is CASSLGGANYGYTF. The CDR3 nucleotides are TGTGCCAGCAGCTTAGGGGGCGCTAACTATGGCTACACCTTC. The chain has TRBV5-4 and TRBJ1-2; 7 bases fit TRBD1. This CDR3 is built from 14 residues. The germline CDR1 and CDR2 sequences are SGHNT and YYREEE (reference sequence). The V and J ends lost 2 bases and 0 bases, in that order; junction bases with no gene match: 1.

V gene TRBV30 combines with J gene TRBJ1-6; D perhaps matches TRBD1 (5 bases). Trimming removed 7 bases at V and 9 bases at J, with 19 bases between. This CDR3 region has 14 residues. Germline V gene sequence: CDR1 GTSNPN, CDR2 SVGIG (reference sequence). CDR3 DNA: TGTGCCTTGCAGACGGACACTAATAGTTCACCCCTCCACTTT. Translation gives CALQTDTNSSPLHF.

In its sample, this clone was seen a few times. The chain combines TRBV2 with TRBJ1-6; the D gene is possibly TRBD1 (5 bases). The CDR3 loop spans 11 amino acids. The germline V gene has CDR1 SNHLY and CDR2 FYNNEI. The germline V and J ends were trimmed by 4 bases and 12 bases, with 7 bases remaining between them. CDR3 in amino acids: CASSVGEPLHF. In DNA form, the CDR3 reads TGTGCCAGCAGTGTAGGGGAACCCCTCCACTTT.

The V gene is TRBV5-4, the J gene TRBJ1-1; 7 bases match TRBD1. The germline V gene encodes CDR1 SGHNT and CDR2 YYREEE (reference sequence). V gave up 7 bases and J gave up 1 base; unmatched junction bases: 7. The CDR3 loop spans 14 amino acids. Written as DNA, the CDR3 is TGTGCCAGCCGGGGGCAGGGGGAGAACACTGAAGCTTTCTTT. Translating gives CASRGQGENTEAFF.

This chain joins TRBV7-9 and TRBJ1-6, with TRBD1 matching over 7 bases. The germline V gene encodes CDR1 SEHNR and CDR2 FQNEAQ (reference sequence). Unmatched junction bases numbered 11, after V lost 8 bases and J lost 10 bases. This CDR3 contains 14 residues. As DNA, the CDR3 is TGTGCCAGCGTGTCCGGGACAGTGGGGTCACCCCTCCACTTT. It codes for CASVSGTVGSPLHF. Full variable domain (remainder filled in from reference TRBV7-9 and TRBJ1-6): DTGVSQNPRHKITKRGQNVTFRCDPISEHNRLYWYRQTLGQGPEFLTYFQNEAQLEKSRLLSDRFSAERPKGSFSTLEIQRTEQGDSAMYLCASVSGTVGSPLHFGNGTRLTVT.

The chain carries TRBV28 and TRBJ2-1, with 9 bases identical to TRBD1. The CDR3 is 14 amino acids. Germline loops: CDR1 MDHEN, CDR2 SYDVKM. Unmatched junction bases numbered 7, after V lost 6 bases and J lost 7 bases. The CDR3 bases are TGTGCCAGCAGAACGTACAGGGGGCAAAATGAGCAGTTCTTC. Its protein is CASRTYRGQNEQFF.

The V call is TRBV5-1, the J call TRBJ1-2; D might be TRBD1 (6 bases). This CDR3 contains 15 residues. Trimming shortened V by 3 bases and J by 0 bases, and 12 bases separated the two germline ends. Germline CDR1 and CDR2: SGHRS and YFSETQ. The DNA of the CDR3 is TGCGCCAGCAGCTCCGGGACACAGACTAACTATGGCTACACCTTC. Its translation: CASSSGTQTNYGYTF.

The chain is built from TRBV10-1 and TRBJ1-2; tentative D call: TRBD1 (5 bases). CDR1 is WNHNN, CDR2 SYGVQD, per germline (reference sequence). This CDR3 region has 15 residues. Trimming left V 7 bases short and J 4 bases short, with 19 bases between. The CDR3 DNA is TGCGCCAGCATTGCGGCAGGGCGGTTTAGCTATGGCTACACCTTC. Translation gives CASIAAGRFSYGYTF.

This clone has more than one count but fewer than ten. The chain carries TRBV28 and TRBJ1-5, with D perhaps TRBD1 (6 bases). The V gene lost 6 bases and the J gene lost 7 bases, with 10 bases spanning the gap. The germline V gene encodes CDR1 MDHEN and CDR2 SYDVKM. This CDR3 is built from 12 residues. The CDR3 loop reads CASRSQGQPQHF. CDR3 bases: TGTGCCAGCAGGAGCCAGGGGCAGCCCCAGCATTTT.

This clone has only one observation. The J gene is TRBJ2-7, the V gene TRBV11-2; 7 bases line up with TRBD1. Germline lookup yields CDR1 SGHAT and CDR2 FQNNGV. CDR3 size: 13 residues. V gave up 7 bases and J gave up 4 bases; unmatched junction bases: 7. In DNA form, the CDR3 reads TGTGCCAGCAACCCACAGGGGCTATACGAGCAGTACTTC. Translated: CASNPQGLYEQYF.

This clone was seen a single time. The chain combines TRBV28 with TRBJ1-2, with no clear D. The length of the CDR3 is 13 residues. Trimming pared 7 bases from V and 3 bases from J, leaving 12 bases between. The germline CDR1 and CDR2 sequences are MDHEN and SYDVKM. The CDR3 sequence: CASNPGVHYGYTF. The CDR3 DNA follows: TGTGCCAGCAACCCCGGGGTACACTATGGCTACACCTTC.

The rearrangement links TRBV30 to TRBJ1-2; no clear D gene. The CDR3 spans 12 residues. CDR1 and CDR2 (germline): GTSNPN, SVGIG (reference sequence). The V end was cut by 3 bases, the J end by 3 bases, with 8 bases between. CDR3 residues: CAWRVADYGYTF. CDR3 sequence (DNA): TGTGCCTGGAGGGTCGCAGACTATGGCTACACCTTC.